This TCR beta chain is drawn from a study of blood T cell repertoires in COVID-19. Study-level background: Sites in the United States, Italy and Spain provided acute and convalescent COVID-19 samples. T cells, B-cell-depleted T cells, or PBMCs provided the cDNA or gDNA that served as material.

This CDR3 contains 15 residues. The ends lost 2 bases at V and 4 bases at J; junction bases unmatched: 4. Germline CDR1 MNHEY, CDR2 SVGEGT. Authors' methods: Reference gene primer amplification yielded estimated nucleated cell counts. The data were produced by immunoSEQ multiplex PCR, yet TCRdb's version contains in-frame clones alone and is incomplete. V, J and clone size derive from that table, while D and trimming were established from the DNA sequence. The sample records about 240,000 clones, approximately 85% being singletons. The sample consisted of peripheral blood. The sequence came from a woman aged 30 to 39 with acute or convalescent COVID-19. This chain joins TRBV6-2 or TRBV6-3 and TRBJ2-1, with 8 bases fitting TRBD2. The CDR3 is CASSYASGPYNEQFF. The CDR3 DNA sequence: TGTGCCAGCAGTTACGCTAGCGGGCCGTACAATGAGCAGTTCTTC.